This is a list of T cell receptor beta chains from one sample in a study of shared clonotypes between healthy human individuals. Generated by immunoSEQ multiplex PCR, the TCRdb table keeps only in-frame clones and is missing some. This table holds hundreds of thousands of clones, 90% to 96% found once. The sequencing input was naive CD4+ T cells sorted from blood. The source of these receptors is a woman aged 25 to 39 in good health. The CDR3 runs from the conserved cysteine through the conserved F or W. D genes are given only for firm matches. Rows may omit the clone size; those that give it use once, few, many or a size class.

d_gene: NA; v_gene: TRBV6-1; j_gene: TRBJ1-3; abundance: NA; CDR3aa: CASRISYGGNTIYF; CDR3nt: TGTGCCAGCAGAATATCCTACGGTGGAAACACCATATATTTT
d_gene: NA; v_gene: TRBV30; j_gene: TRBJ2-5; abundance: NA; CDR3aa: CAWRVPAGGETQYF; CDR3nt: TGTGCCTGGAGGGTGCCGGCCGGAGGTGAGACCCAGTACTTC
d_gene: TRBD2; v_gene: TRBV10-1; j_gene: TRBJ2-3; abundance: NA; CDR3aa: CASSGSSGSTDTQYF; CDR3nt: TGCGCCAGCAGTGGGTCTAGCGGGAGCACAGATACGCAGTATTTT
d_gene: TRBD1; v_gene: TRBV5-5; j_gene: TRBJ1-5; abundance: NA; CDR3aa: CASSWTGDRRPQHF; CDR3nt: TGTGCCAGCAGCTGGACAGGGGACCGACGGCCCCAGCATTTT
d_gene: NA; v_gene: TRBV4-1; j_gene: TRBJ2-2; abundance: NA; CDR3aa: CASSDGRNTGELFF; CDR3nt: TGCGCCAGCAGCGACGGAAGGAACACCGGGGAGCTGTTTTTT
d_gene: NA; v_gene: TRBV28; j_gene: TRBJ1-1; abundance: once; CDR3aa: CASTPWRNTEAFF; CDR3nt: TGTGCCAGCACCCCCTGGAGAAACACTGAAGCTTTCTTT
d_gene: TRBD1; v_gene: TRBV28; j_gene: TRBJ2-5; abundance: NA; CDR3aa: CASSFLGQGGEQYF; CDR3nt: TGTGCCAGCAGTTTTTTAGGACAGGGCGGTGAGCAGTACTTC
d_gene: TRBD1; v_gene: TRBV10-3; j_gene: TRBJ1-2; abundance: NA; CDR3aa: CAISPRDSQSNYGYTF; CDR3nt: TGTGCCATCAGTCCCCGGGACAGCCAGTCTAACTATGGCTACACCTTC
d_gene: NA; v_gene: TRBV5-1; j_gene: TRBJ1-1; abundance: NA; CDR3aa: CASRPGTENTEAFF; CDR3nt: TGCGCCAGCAGGCCCGGGACGGAAAACACTGAAGCTTTCTTT
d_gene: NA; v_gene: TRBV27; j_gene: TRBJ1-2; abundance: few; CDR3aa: CASRGRGGYTF; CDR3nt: TGTGCCAGCCGGGGCCGCGGTGGCTACACCTTC
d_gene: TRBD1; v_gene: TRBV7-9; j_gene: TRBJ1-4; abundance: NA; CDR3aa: CASSSWTGGNEKLFF; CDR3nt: TGTGCCAGCAGCTCCTGGACAGGGGGCAATGAAAAACTGTTTTTT
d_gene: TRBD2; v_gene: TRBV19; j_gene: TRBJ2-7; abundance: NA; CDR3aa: CASSIAGGSYEQYF; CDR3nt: TGTGCCAGTAGTATAGCGGGGGGAAGTTACGAGCAGTACTTC
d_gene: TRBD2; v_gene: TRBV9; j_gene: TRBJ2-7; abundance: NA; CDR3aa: CASSVLGLAGVVEQYF; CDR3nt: TGTGCCAGCAGCGTCCTCGGGCTAGCGGGAGTCGTCGAGCAGTACTTC
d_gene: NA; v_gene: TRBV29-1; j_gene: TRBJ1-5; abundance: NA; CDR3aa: CSVVVGVGVQNGNQPQHF; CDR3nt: TGCAGCGTTGTGGTAGGCGTGGGGGTCCAGAATGGCAATCAGCCCCAGCATTTT
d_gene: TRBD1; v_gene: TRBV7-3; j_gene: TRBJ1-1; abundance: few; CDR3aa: CASSTRDRGNTEAFF; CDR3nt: TGTGCCAGCAGCACCCGGGACAGGGGGAACACTGAAGCTTTCTTT
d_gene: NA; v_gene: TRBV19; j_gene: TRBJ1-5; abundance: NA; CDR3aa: CASNTVRNNQPQHF; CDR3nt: TGTGCCAGTAATACTGTGAGAAACAATCAGCCCCAGCATTTT
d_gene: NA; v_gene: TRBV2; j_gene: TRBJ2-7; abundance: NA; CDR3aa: CASSERGRGSYEQYF; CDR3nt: TGTGCCAGCAGTGAAAGAGGGCGGGGCTCCTACGAGCAGTACTTC
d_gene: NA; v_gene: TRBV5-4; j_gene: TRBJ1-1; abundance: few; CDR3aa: CASSLLNTEAFF; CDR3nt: TGTGCCAGCAGCTTGTTGAACACTGAAGCTTTCTTT
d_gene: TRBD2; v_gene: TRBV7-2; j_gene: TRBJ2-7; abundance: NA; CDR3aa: CASSLGTLAGGGYYEQYF; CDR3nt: TGTGCCAGCAGCTTAGGGACCCTAGCGGGAGGGGGGTACTACGAGCAGTACTTC
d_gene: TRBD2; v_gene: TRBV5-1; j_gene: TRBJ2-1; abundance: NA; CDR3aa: CASSFTSGVTYNEQFF; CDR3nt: TGCGCCAGCAGCTTTACTAGCGGTGTAACCTACAATGAGCAGTTCTTC
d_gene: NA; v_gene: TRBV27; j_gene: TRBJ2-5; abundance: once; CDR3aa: CASSFSPVEETQYF; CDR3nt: TGTGCCAGCAGTTTCTCTCCGGTGGAAGAGACCCAGTACTTC
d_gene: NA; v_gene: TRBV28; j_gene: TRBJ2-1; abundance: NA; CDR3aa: CASSLPGRAYNEQFF; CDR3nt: TGTGCCAGCAGTTTACCGGGACGAGCCTACAATGAGCAGTTCTTC
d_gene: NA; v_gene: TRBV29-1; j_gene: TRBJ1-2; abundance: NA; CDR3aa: CSVDIYYGYTF; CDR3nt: TGCAGCGTTGATATTTACTATGGCTACACCTTC
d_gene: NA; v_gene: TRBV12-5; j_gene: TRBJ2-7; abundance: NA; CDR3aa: CASGLTNLRREQYF; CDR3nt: TGTGCTAGTGGTTTGACCAACCTAAGGCGCGAGCAGTACTTC
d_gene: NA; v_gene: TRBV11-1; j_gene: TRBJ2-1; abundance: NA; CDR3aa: CASSFGLELGEQFF; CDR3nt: TGTGCCAGCAGCTTTGGACTGGAACTCGGTGAGCAGTTCTTC
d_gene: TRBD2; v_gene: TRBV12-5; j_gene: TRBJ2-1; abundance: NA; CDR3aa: CASGLGGSSYNEQFF; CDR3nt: TGTGCTAGTGGTTTGGGCGGGAGCTCCTACAATGAGCAGTTCTTC
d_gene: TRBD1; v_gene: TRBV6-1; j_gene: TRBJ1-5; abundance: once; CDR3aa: CASSELGTGVSNQPQHF; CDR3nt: TGTGCCAGCAGTGAATTGGGGACAGGGGTGAGCAATCAGCCCCAGCATTTT
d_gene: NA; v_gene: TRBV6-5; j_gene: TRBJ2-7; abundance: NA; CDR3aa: CASSFGGSGAYEQYF; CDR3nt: TGTGCCAGCAGTTTCGGTGGTAGCGGTGCCTACGAGCAGTACTTC
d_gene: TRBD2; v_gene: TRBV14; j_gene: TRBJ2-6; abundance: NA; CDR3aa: CASSHLILSGRLPGANVLTF; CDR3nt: TGTGCCAGCAGCCATCTTATCCTTAGCGGGAGGCTACCTGGGGCCAACGTCCTGACTTTC
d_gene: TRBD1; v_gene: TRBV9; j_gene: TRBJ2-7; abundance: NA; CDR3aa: CASSYGTGAGEQYF; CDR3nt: TGTGCCAGCAGCTATGGGACAGGTGCGGGCGAGCAGTACTTC
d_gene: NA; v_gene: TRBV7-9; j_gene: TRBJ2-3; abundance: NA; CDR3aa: CASSGSEFTDTQYF; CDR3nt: TGTGCCAGCAGCGGTAGCGAGTTCACAGATACGCAGTATTTT
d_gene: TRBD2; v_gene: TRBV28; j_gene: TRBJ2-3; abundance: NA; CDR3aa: CASELADLTDTQYF; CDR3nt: TGTGCCAGCGAACTAGCGGATTTGACAGATACGCAGTATTTT
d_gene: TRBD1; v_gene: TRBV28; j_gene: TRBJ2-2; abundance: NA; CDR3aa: CASSPTGTVNTGELFF; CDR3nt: TGTGCCAGCAGTCCAACCGGGACAGTGAACACCGGGGAGCTGTTTTTT
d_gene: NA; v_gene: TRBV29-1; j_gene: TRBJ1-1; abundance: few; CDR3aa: CSVGTEAFF; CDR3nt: TGCAGCGTTGGAACAGAAGCTTTCTTT
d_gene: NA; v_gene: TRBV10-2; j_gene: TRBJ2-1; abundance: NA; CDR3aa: CASRLALTSYNEQFF; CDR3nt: TGCGCCAGCCGGTTAGCACTAACCTCCTACAATGAGCAGTTCTTC
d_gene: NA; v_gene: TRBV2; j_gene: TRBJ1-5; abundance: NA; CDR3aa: CASKLTAGGYNQPQHF; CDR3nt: TGTGCCAGTAAGCTGACGGCAGGAGGGTACAATCAGCCCCAGCATTTT
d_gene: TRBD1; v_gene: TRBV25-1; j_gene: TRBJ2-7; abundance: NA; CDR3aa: CASSDTGTGGHEQYF; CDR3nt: TGTGCCAGCAGCGATACCGGGACAGGGGGCCACGAGCAGTACTTC
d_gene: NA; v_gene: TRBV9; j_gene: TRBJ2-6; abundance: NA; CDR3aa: CASSEAGGANVLTF; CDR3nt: TGTGCCAGCAGCGAGGCTGGTGGGGCCAACGTCCTGACTTTC
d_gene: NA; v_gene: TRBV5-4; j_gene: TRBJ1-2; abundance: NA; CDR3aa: CASSLEGVVYGYTF; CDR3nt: TGTGCCAGCAGCTTGGAGGGGGTTGTTTATGGCTACACCTTC
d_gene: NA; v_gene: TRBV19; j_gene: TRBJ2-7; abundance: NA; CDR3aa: CASSIGGPKVYEQYF; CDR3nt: TGTGCCAGTAGTATTGGGGGGCCAAAGGTATACGAGCAGTACTTC
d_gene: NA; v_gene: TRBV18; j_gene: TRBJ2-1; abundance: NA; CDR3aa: CASSPGGYNEQFF; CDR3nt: TGTGCCAGCTCACCCGGAGGATACAATGAGCAGTTCTTC